This passage covers 5 T cell receptor beta chains from one sample sequenced in a study of Ad26.COV2.S vaccination and SARS-CoV-2 variants. As for treatment: 15 to 20 received Ad26.COV2.S at low or high dose, single or two shots; about 5 received placebo; per-sample allocation not given. Sampling occurred on day 63 after the first vaccine or placebo injection. Assay: immunoSEQ multiplex PCR; the TCRdb copy retains only in-frame clones and omits some. The table includes 440,000 or so clones, around 90% detected once. The material sequenced was peripheral blood, taken in a trial of Ad26.COV2.S vaccine versus placebo. The receptors stem from a person between 18 and 60 years old who received the Ad26.COV2.S COVID-19 vaccine or a placebo.

Only a few counts were recorded for this clone. V gene TRBV30 combines with J gene TRBJ1-1, with 7 bases identical to TRBD1. The ends lost 2 bases at V and 7 bases at J; junction bases unmatched: 10. This CDR3 has 14 residues. Germline CDR1 GTSNPN, CDR2 SVGIG (reference sequence). The CDR3 coding sequence is TGTGCCTGGAGTAGAGGGGGACAGCGGAGTGAAGCTTTCTTT. Translated: CAWSRGGQRSEAFF. Drawing the rest from reference TRBV30 and TRBJ1-1, the complete variable domain is SQTIHQWPATLVQPVGSPLSLECTVEGTSNPNLYWYRQAAGRGLQLLFYSVGIGQISSEVPQNLSASRPQDRQFILSSKKLLLSDSGFYLCAWSRGGQRSEAFFGQGTRLTVV.

This clone was seen only once. This rearrangement joins TRBV10-3 to TRBJ2-3, with 11 bases that match TRBD2. Trimming at V came to 3 bases and at J to 6 bases, leaving 5 bases not matched to a gene. Germline values: CDR1 ENHRY, CDR2 SYGVKD. The CDR3 is 15 residues long. The CDR3 loop is CAISDYLAGGDTQYF. The CDR3 DNA reads as TGTGCCATCAGTGATTACCTAGCGGGAGGCGATACGCAGTATTTT.

The rearrangement uses TRBV13 and TRBJ2-5, with D possibly being TRBD2 (5 bases). In germline, CDR1 is PRHDT, CDR2 FYEKMQ (reference sequence). The CDR3 is 14 amino acids. The ends were cut back, 1 base at V and 3 bases at J, with 9 bases in the middle. Here the CDR3 reads CASSLALDKETQYF. CDR3 sequence (DNA): TGTGCCAGCAGCTTAGCACTAGATAAAGAGACCCAGTACTTC.

The chain carries TRBV7-2 and TRBJ2-5; no clear D. The V gene's germline CDR1 is SGHTA and CDR2 FQGNSA. V was trimmed by 1 base and J by 5 bases, leaving 8 bases between them. The CDR3 consists of 13 residues. The CDR3: CASSLGSLETQYF. CDR3 coding DNA: TGTGCCAGCAGCTTAGGGAGCCTGGAGACCCAGTACTTC.

This clone was found once. J is TRBJ1-1 and V is TRBV28; D uncertain. Between the trimmed V and J ends, which lost 6 bases and 3 bases, there was a span of 5 bases. Germline CDR1 and CDR2: MDHEN and SYDVKM. The CDR3 is 11 residues long. CDR3: CASRLDTEAFF. The CDR3 DNA sequence: TGTGCCAGCAGATTAGACACTGAAGCTTTCTTT.